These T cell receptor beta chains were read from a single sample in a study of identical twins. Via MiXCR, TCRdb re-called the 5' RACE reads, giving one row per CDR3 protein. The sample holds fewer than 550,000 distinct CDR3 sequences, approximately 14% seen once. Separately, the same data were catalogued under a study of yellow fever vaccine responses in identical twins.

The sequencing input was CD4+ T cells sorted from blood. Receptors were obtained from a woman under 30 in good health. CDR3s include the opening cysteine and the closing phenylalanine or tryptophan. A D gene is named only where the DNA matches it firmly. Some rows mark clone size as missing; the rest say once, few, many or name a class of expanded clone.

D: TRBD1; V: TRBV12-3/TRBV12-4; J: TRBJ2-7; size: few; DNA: TGTGCCAGCAGTACGGGACAGAAAGGCTACGAGCAGTACTTC; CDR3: CASSTGQKGYEQYF
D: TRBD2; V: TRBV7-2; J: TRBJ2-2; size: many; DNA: TGTGCCAGCAGCCCTTATAGCGGGAAGAACACCGGGGAGCTGTTTTTT; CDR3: CASSPYSGKNTGELFF
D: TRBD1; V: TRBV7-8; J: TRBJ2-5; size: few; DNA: TGTGCCAGCAGCCCCAAATCGGGACAGTTGGTCGAGACCCAGTACTTC; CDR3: CASSPKSGQLVETQYF
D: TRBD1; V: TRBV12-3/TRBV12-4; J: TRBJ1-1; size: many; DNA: TGTGCCAGCAGTTTTACCCAGGGGGTGGCTGAAGCTTTCTTT; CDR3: CASSFTQGVAEAFF
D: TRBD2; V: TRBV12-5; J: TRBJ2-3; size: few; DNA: TGTGCTAGTGGCCCCGGAGGGAGCGGGAGGGCCGCGGATACGCAGTATTTT; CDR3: CASGPGGSGRAADTQYF
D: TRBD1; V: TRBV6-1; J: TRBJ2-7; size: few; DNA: TGTGCCAGCAGCCGACTTGGACAGGGGGCCTCGTACGAGCAGTACTTC; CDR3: CASSRLGQGASYEQYF
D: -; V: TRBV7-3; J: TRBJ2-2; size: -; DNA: TGTGCCAGCAGCCTTCAGGGGCTGAACACCGGGGAGCTGTTTTTT; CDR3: CASSLQGLNTGELFF
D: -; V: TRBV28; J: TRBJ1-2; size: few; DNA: TGTGCCAGCAGTTTAGACAGCGGCGGGTCGTATGGCTACACCTTC; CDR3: CASSLDSGGSYGYTF
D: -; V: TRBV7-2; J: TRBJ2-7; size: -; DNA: TGTGCCAGCAGCTTCCAGGACAGCTTGATTTACGAGCAGTACTTC; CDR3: CASSFQDSLIYEQYF
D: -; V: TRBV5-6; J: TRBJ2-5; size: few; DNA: TGTGCCAGCAGCTCACCAGGGGTCCAAGAGACCCAGTACTTC; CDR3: CASSSPGVQETQYF
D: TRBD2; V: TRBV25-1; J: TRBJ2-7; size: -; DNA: TGTGCCAGCGGCCCTAGCGGGAGTTTCTACGAGCAGTACTTC; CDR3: CASGPSGSFYEQYF
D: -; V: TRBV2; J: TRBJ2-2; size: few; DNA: TGTGCCAGCAGCGCAGACAGACCGAACACCGGGGAGCTGTTTTTT; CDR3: CASSADRPNTGELFF
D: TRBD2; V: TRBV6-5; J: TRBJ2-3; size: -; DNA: TGTGCCAGCAGTTCTCCTGGACTAGCGGATACAGATACGCAGTATTTT; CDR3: CASSSPGLADTDTQYF
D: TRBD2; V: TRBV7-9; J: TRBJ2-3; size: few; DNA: TGTGCCTCTACCGGCGCGGGGGTGATAGCGGCTACGCAGTATTTT; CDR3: CASTGAGVIAATQYF